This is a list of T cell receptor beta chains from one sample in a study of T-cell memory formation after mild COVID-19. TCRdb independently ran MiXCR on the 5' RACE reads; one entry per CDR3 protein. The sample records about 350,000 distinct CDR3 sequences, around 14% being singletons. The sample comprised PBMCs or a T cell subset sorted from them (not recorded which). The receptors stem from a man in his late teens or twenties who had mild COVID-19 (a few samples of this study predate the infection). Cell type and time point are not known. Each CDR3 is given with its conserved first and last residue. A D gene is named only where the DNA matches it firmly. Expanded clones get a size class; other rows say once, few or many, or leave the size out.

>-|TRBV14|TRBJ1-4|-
TGTGCCAGCAGCCAGTGGGCGTATGAAAAACTGTTTTTT
CASSQWAYEKLFF
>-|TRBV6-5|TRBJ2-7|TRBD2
TGTGCCAGCAGTGCTAGCGGTCCCAGCTCCTACGAGCAGTACTTC
CASSASGPSSYEQYF
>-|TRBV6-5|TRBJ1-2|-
TGTGCCGGGTCGAGTGGATTAGGCTACACCTTC
CAGSSGLGYTF
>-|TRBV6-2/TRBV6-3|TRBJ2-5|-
TGTGCCAGCAGCCGCGAAGCGGAGACCCAGTACTTC
CASSREAETQYF
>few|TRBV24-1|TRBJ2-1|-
TGTGCCACCAGTGACAGAACAGGGATTTTATGGGAGGATGAGCAGTTCTTC
CATSDRTGILWEDEQFF
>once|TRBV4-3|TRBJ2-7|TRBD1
TGCGCCAGCACCCCCGGGACAGGAGACTACGAGCAGTACTTC
CASTPGTGDYEQYF
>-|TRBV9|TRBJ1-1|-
TGTGCCAGCAGCGTTCGCGTCGGGTTACAGGGAGCTTTCTTT
CASSVRVGLQGAFF
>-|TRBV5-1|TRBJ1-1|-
TGCGCCAGCAGCTTGGTCGGGAGACAGAACACTGAAGCTTTCTTT
CASSLVGRQNTEAFF
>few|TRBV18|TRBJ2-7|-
TGTGCCAGCTCACTGGGCGGAGGGGGCTATGAGCAGTACTTC
CASSLGGGGYEQYF
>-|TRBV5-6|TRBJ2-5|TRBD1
TGTGCCAGCAGCTCCGAGGGCAGGACAGGGGCCCAGTACTTC
CASSSEGRTGAQYF
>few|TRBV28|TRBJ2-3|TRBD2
TGTGCCAGCAGTTATATAGCGGGGGGGCCCGATACGCAGTATTTT
CASSYIAGGPDTQYF
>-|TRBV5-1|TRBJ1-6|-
TGCGCCAGCAGCTTGGATCCGGTCTCCTATAATTCACCCCTCCACTTT
CASSLDPVSYNSPLHF
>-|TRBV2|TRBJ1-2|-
TGTGCCAGCAGTTATACAGGGAGAGAGAGTGGCTACACCTTC
CASSYTGRESGYTF
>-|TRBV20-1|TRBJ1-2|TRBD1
TGCAGTGCTAGAGACAACAGGGGTTTGTTCTATGGCTACACCTTC
CSARDNRGLFYGYTF
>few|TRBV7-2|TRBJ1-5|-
TGTGCCAGCAGCTTACAGGGGTTGGGTAATCAGCCCCAGCATTTT
CASSLQGLGNQPQHF
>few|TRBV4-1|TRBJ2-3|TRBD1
TGCGCCAGCAGCCAGCGGACAGGCACTAGCACAGATACGCAGTATTTT
CASSQRTGTSTDTQYF
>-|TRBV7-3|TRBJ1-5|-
TGTGCCAGCAGCTTAACATCGAATTCGCCCCAGCATTTT
CASSLTSNSPQHF
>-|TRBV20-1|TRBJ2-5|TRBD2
TGCAGTGCTAAAACCCCCAGCGGGGGACGACAAGAGACCCAGTACTTC
CSAKTPSGGRQETQYF
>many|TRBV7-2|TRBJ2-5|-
TGTGCCAGCAGCGGCCGGACAACCAGCCAAGAGACCCAGTACTTC
CASSGRTTSQETQYF
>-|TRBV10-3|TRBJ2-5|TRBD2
TGTGCCATCAGTGATCCCGGGACTAGCACGGAGACCCAGTACTTC
CAISDPGTSTETQYF
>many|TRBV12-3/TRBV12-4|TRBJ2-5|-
TGTGCCAGCAGCTTGGCCGTCCAAGAGACCCAGTACTTC
CASSLAVQETQYF
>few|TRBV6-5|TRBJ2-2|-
TGTGCCAGCACTGGGGACACCGGGGAGCTGTTTTTT
CASTGDTGELFF
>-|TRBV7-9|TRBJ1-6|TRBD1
TGTGCCAGCAGCTTAGGAGACGCGGACAGGGGCAATTCACCCCTCCACTTT
CASSLGDADRGNSPLHF
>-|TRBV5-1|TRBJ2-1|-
TGCGCCAGCAGCTTGGTCGGGAGAGTTTACAATGAGCAGTTCTTC
CASSLVGRVYNEQFF
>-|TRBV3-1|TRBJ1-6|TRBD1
TGTGCCAGCAGCCAAGAAGGGACAGGGACTAATTCACCCCTCCACTTT
CASSQEGTGTNSPLHF
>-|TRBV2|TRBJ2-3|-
TGTGCCAGCAGCGGGGTTGGCGGCCAGGGGGATACGCAGTATTTT
CASSGVGGQGDTQYF
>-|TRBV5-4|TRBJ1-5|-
TGTGCCAGCAGCTTGGGAGGGGATAGCAATCAGCCCCAGCATTTT
CASSLGGDSNQPQHF